The following is a T cell receptor beta chain sequence with its context. The data originate from a study of technical replicates of blood from several donors. Profiled with immunoSEQ multiplex PCR; TCRdb holds only in-frame clones, not every one. The sample includes over 65,000 clones, 98% seen only once; the top ten take around 0.15%. Trimming pared 6 bases from V and 0 bases from J, leaving 9 bases between. This CDR3 is 14 amino acids long. CDR1 and CDR2 (germline): LNHDA, SQIVND (reference sequence). The J gene is TRBJ1-5, the V gene TRBV19; perhaps TRBD1 as D (6 bases). The receptor's source is a human donor in good health. Input material: T cells isolated from PBMCs. The CDR3 nucleotides read TGTGCCAGTAGGTCGACAGGTAGCAATCAGCCCCAGCATTTT. This translates into CASRSTGSNQPQHF.